These 32 T cell receptor beta chains share one sample of origin, sequenced in a study of STAT3 mutations in large granular lymphocyte leukemia. Study outcomes and limitations: Every T-cell large granular lymphocyte leukemia patient had at least one immunodominant TCR beta clonotype.

The protocol was immunoSEQ multiplex PCR, while the TCRdb copy is restricted to in-frame clones and leaves out a portion. This sample has roughly 13,000 clones, with about 92% found just once. These receptors' targets are unknown. The sequenced sample was peripheral blood mononuclear cells. The receptors originated from a middle-aged man with T-cell large granular lymphocyte leukemia. Some clones in this sample may be carry-over from other donors' samples.

The CDR3 sequence is CASSEREGQGLTNYGYTF. The CDR3 DNA sequence: TGTGCCAGCAGTGAAAGGGAGGGACAGGGGCTTACTAACTATGGCTACACCTTC. The chain combines TRBV25-1 with TRBJ1-2, with 10 bases aligning to TRBD1. Trimming cost V 2 bases and J 0 bases; bases outside gene matches: 9. Germline V gene data show CDR1 as MGHDK and CDR2 as SYGVNS. The CDR3 sequence is 18 residues long.

This chain joins TRBV30 and TRBJ1-5, with no clear D. Germline values: CDR1 GTSNPN, CDR2 SVGIG (reference sequence). This CDR3 region has 16 residues. V lost 1 base, J lost 1 base, and 14 bases lay in between. The CDR3 DNA is TGTGCCTGGAGTGGTAAGGAAGATTTGAGCAATCAGCCCCAGCATTTT. Its translation is CAWSGKEDLSNQPQHF.

The rearrangement links TRBV5-8 to TRBJ2-1; D possibly corresponds to TRBD1 (6 bases). This CDR3 contains 15 residues. The germline V and J ends were trimmed by 10 bases and 1 base, with 18 bases remaining between them. Germline values: CDR1 SGHTS, CDR2 YDEGEE. CDR3 bases: TGTGCCGGCACCAGGGTGGGGGCATCCTACAATGAGCAGTTCTTC. Translated: CAGTRVGASYNEQFF.

This clone was picked up one time. This chain uses TRBV7-9 with TRBJ2-7, with 9 bases matching TRBD1. CDR1 is SEHNR, CDR2 FQNEAQ, per germline (reference sequence). This CDR3 is 14 amino acids long. V lost 5 bases and J lost 6; bases outside the gene matches: 8. Written as DNA, the CDR3 is TGTGCCAGCAGCCCCGGGACAGGGCCAGGCGAGCAGTACTTC. Its protein product is CASSPGTGPGEQYF.

The rearrangement links TRBV6-5 to TRBJ2-7; D may be TRBD1 or TRBD2 (5 bases each). Trimming stripped 6 bases from V and 5 bases from J, with 14 bases between. The CDR3 has 13 amino acids. Germline assignment: CDR1 MNHEY and CDR2 SVGAGI. The CDR3 coding sequence is TGTGCCAGCAGCCGCACACGGGGCGACGAGCAGTACTTC. Protein sequence: CASSRTRGDEQYF.

J is TRBJ2-6 and V is TRBV6-1, with a weak D call TRBD1 (6 bases). In germline, CDR1 is MNHNS, CDR2 SASEGT. The CDR3 loop spans 15 amino acids. Trimming left V 8 bases short and J 0 bases short, with 11 bases between. The CDR3 DNA sequence: TGTGCCAGCCGGGACACCCACTCTGGGGCCAACGTCCTGACTTTC. It codes for CASRDTHSGANVLTF.

The V call is TRBV23-1, the J call TRBJ1-6, with TRBD1 matching over 7 bases. TRBV23-1 is marked as an open reading frame, function uncertain. The CDR3 runs to 17 residues. Trimming at V came to 6 bases and at J to 4 bases, leaving 12 bases not matched to a gene. CDR3 region: CASSLDRVGFYNSPLHF. CDR3 bases: TGCGCCAGCAGCCTCGACAGGGTAGGATTTTATAATTCACCCCTCCACTTT.

V gene TRBV5-6 combines with J gene TRBJ1-2; 8 bases match TRBD1. CDR1 is SGHDT and CDR2 is YYEEEE in the germline V gene. This CDR3 spans 14 amino acids. The trim removed 2 bases at V and 8 bases at J, leaving 8 bases unmatched. The CDR3 DNA is TGTGCCAGCAGCTTTTCACAGGGGGTCGGGGGCTACACCTTC. This codes for CASSFSQGVGGYTF.

The chain employs TRBV4-1 and TRBJ2-7, with 10 bases that match TRBD1. Germline V gives CDR1 MGHRA, CDR2 YSYEKL. V lost 4 bases and J lost 3; bases outside the gene matches: 9. The CDR3 totals 16 residues. The CDR3 region has the DNA TGCGCCAGCAGCCCTCGGACAGGGGGAAGAGGCTACGAGCAGTACTTC. It codes for CASSPRTGGRGYEQYF.

The chain uses TRBV27 and TRBJ2-5; D possibly uses TRBD1 or TRBD2 (5 bases each). Germline V gives CDR1 MNHEY, CDR2 SMNVEV (reference sequence). V lost 4 bases, J lost 1 base, and 13 bases lay in between. The CDR3 runs 15 residues. Here the CDR3 reads CASSSAGTFQETQYF. CDR3 DNA sequence: TGTGCCAGCAGTTCCGCCGGGACGTTCCAAGAGACCCAGTACTTC.

The rearrangement uses TRBV27 and TRBJ1-6, with D tentatively TRBD1 (5 bases). Looked up from germline, CDR1 is MNHEY and CDR2 is SMNVEV (reference sequence). Trimming removed 3 bases from V and 0 bases from J, with 15 bases in between. The CDR3 sequence is 18 residues long. CDR3 sequence (DNA): TGTGCCAGCAGTTTTGGGGTTGGGGCGAGCTCCTATAATTCACCCCTCCACTTT. The encoded protein is CASSFGVGASSYNSPLHF.

This clone appeared once. V gene TRBV7-2 combines with J gene TRBJ1-4, with unresolved D. The CDR3 has 14 residues. The germline gives CDR1 SGHTA, CDR2 FQGNSA. Deletions cut 4 bases from V and 1 base from J, with 7 bases between. CDR3: CASSWGGTNEKLFF. The CDR3 nucleotides are TGTGCCAGCAGCTGGGGTGGAACTAATGAAAAACTGTTTTTT.

CDR3 nucleotide sequence: TGCGCCAGCAGCTTGGAGGATCTAACGGTCTTACACAATGAGCAGTTCTTC. This translates into CASSLEDLTVLHNEQFF. This sequence joins TRBV5-1 and TRBJ2-1; D unclear. V was pared by 0 bases and J by 5 bases, with 18 bases between. The CDR3 consists of 17 residues. Germline V gives CDR1 SGHRS, CDR2 YFSETQ.

The rearrangement links TRBV18 to TRBJ2-7, with 8 bases lining up with TRBD2. In germline, CDR1 is KGHSH, CDR2 LQKENI. There are 15 residues in the CDR3. Trimming cost V 5 bases and J 0 bases; bases outside gene matches: 6. The CDR3 DNA is TGTGCCAGCTCAGTCAGCGGGGGAAGCTCCTACGAGCAGTACTTC. Protein: CASSVSGGSSYEQYF.

The genes are TRBV6-5 and TRBJ2-3; tentatively, D is TRBD1 or TRBD2 (5 bases each). V lost 2 bases, J lost 6 bases, and 9 bases lay in between. The CDR3 sequence is 13 residues long. Germline CDR1 reads MNHEY; CDR2 reads SVGAGI. The CDR3 loop reads CASSYAGTDTQYF. The CDR3 DNA reads as TGTGCCAGCAGTTACGCCGGGACGGATACGCAGTATTTT.

The chain carries TRBV6-6 and TRBJ1-3; a weak D match, TRBD1 (5 bases). Germline V gene sequence: CDR1 MNHNY, CDR2 SVGAGI (reference sequence). V dropped 7 bases and J dropped 0 bases, with 13 bases sitting between them. CDR3 length: 15 amino acids. CDR3 nucleotides: TGTGCCAGCACGGGGGATTCCTTCTCTGGAAACACCATATATTTT. Its translation is CASTGDSFSGNTIYF.

The J gene is TRBJ2-5, the V gene TRBV27; 14 bases agree with TRBD2. J gave up 1 base and V 6 bases, and 13 bases lay outside the gene matches. CDR1 is MNHEY, CDR2 SMNVEV, per germline (reference sequence). This CDR3 spans 19 amino acids. CDR3 coding DNA: TGTGCCAGCAGGCCCATTCCCGGGACTAGCGGGGGTTCCCAAGAGACCCAGTACTTC. It encodes CASRPIPGTSGGSQETQYF.

The V and J genes are TRBV7-8 and TRBJ1-1, with 7 nucleotides matching TRBD1. The trim removed 1 base at V and 1 base at J, leaving 0 bases unmatched. CDR3 size: 14 residues. Germline CDR1 SGHVS, CDR2 FQNEAQ. In DNA form, the CDR3 reads TGTGCCAGCAGCTTAGGACAGGGGAACACTGAAGCTTTCTTT. As protein: CASSLGQGNTEAFF.

This chain links TRBV7-9 with TRBJ1-5, with D tentatively TRBD1 (5 bases). The CDR3 spans 14 residues. The ends were cut back, 1 base at V and 6 bases at J, with 10 bases in the middle. Germline CDR1 reads SEHNR; CDR2 reads FQNEAQ (reference sequence). The CDR3 DNA reads as TGTGCCAGCAGCTTAGGGCAGGGAGGTCAGCCCCAGCATTTT. Translation: CASSLGQGGQPQHF.

The chain couples TRBV29-1 to TRBJ1-5; the D gene is possibly TRBD1 (5 bases). Germline CDR1 reads SQVTM; CDR2 reads ANQGSEA. The V gene lost 5 bases and the J gene lost 0 bases, with 8 bases spanning the gap. The CDR3 consists of 13 residues. The CDR3 protein is CSVTDSSNQPQHF. As DNA, the CDR3 is TGCAGCGTTACAGACAGTAGCAATCAGCCCCAGCATTTT.

Comment on this clone: The sample holds other DNA sequences that translate to the same CDR3. This chain links TRBV6-5 with TRBJ1-1, with TRBD1 matching over 8 bases. Germline V gene sequence: CDR1 MNHEY, CDR2 SVGAGI. The V and J ends lost 4 bases and 5 bases, in that order; junction bases with no gene match: 6. The CDR3 sequence is 14 residues long. CDR3 in amino acids: CASSSGQGRTEAFF. The CDR3 DNA reads as TGTGCCAGCAGTTCAGGACAGGGTCGAACTGAAGCTTTCTTT.

The genes are TRBV5-1 and TRBJ2-1; D perhaps matches TRBD1 (5 bases). Trimming removed 1 base at V and 0 bases at J, with 8 bases between. Germline CDR1 and CDR2: SGHRS and YFSETQ. The CDR3 is 15 residues long. The CDR3 DNA reads TGCGCCAGCAGCTTGATAGGGGACTCCTACAATGAGCAGTTCTTC. It specifies CASSLIGDSYNEQFF.

The V and J genes are TRBV9 and TRBJ2-7; no clear D. Trimming took 0 bases from V and 0 from J, leaving 7 bases between them. The germline V gene encodes CDR1 SGDLS and CDR2 YYNGEE. This CDR3 has 14 residues. This chain's CDR3 is CASSVGEGSYEQYF. The CDR3 nucleotides read TGTGCCAGCAGCGTAGGTGAAGGCTCCTACGAGCAGTACTTC.

This chain joins TRBV28 and TRBJ1-1; D remains ambiguous. The CDR3 totals 13 residues. V gave up 7 bases and J gave up 7 bases, with 16 bases separating them. Germline V gene lookup returns CDR1 MDHEN and CDR2 SYDVKM. CDR3 in DNA: TGTGCCAGCATCTACGGAGGAAGTGATGAAGCTTTCTTT. As protein: CASIYGGSDEAFF.

The gene calls are TRBV18 and TRBJ2-3, with 12 bases lining up with TRBD1. CDR3 length: 16 amino acids. V trimming: 3 bases; J trimming: 6 bases; junction bases outside the gene matches: 7. Germline loops: CDR1 KGHSH, CDR2 LQKENI. CDR3 in amino acids: CASSPVGDRGRDTQYF. CDR3 bases: TGTGCCAGCTCACCCGTAGGGGACAGGGGGCGTGATACGCAGTATTTT.

V and J are TRBV10-3 and TRBJ1-2; weak D call: TRBD1 (5 bases). Per germline, CDR1 ENHRY and CDR2 SYGVKD. This CDR3 comprises 12 residues. The germline V and J ends were trimmed by 3 bases and 8 bases, with 10 bases remaining between them. The CDR3 DNA follows: TGTGCCATCAGTGACCCGGGGGAAGGCTACACCTTC. This sequence encodes CAISDPGEGYTF.

This chain links TRBV28 with TRBJ2-7, with D tentatively TRBD1 or TRBD2 (7 bases each). In germline, CDR1 is MDHEN, CDR2 SYDVKM. Trimming pared 4 bases from V and 0 bases from J, leaving 10 bases between. This CDR3 comprises 14 residues. CDR3 in DNA: TGTGCCAGCAGTTCAGGGGGGGTCTCCTACGAGCAGTACTTC. Protein product: CASSSGGVSYEQYF.

The chain carries TRBV4-1 and TRBJ1-5; D perhaps matches TRBD1 (6 bases). The CDR3 runs 15 residues. The V and J ends lost 3 bases and 2 bases respectively, with 11 bases between them. Germline CDR1 is MGHRA and CDR2 is YSYEKL. CDR3 nucleotides: TGCGCCAGCAGCCAGGGGACATACGGCAATCAGCCCCAGCATTTT. Translated: CASSQGTYGNQPQHF.

This clone was observed a handful of times. The J gene is TRBJ2-7, the V gene TRBV7-9; D is undetermined. CDR3 length: 12 residues. From germline, CDR1 is SEHNR and CDR2 FQNEAQ (reference sequence). V lost 0 bases and J lost 11, with 11 bases in between. The CDR3 DNA reads as TGTGCCAGCAGCTTAGCGATGGGTGGGGAGTACTTC. Its translation: CASSLAMGGEYF.

This chain uses TRBV7-9 with TRBJ1-1; D unresolved. V lost 1 base and J lost 10, with 13 bases in between. Germline-derived CDR1 and CDR2 are SEHNR and FQNEAQ (reference sequence). The CDR3 is made up of 13 amino acids. CDR3 protein: CASSLGSRDAAFF. CDR3 DNA: TGTGCCAGCAGCTTAGGATCGCGTGATGCAGCTTTCTTT.

In this sample, this clone turned up once. The chain's CDR3 is CASSVSGEPYNEQFF. CDR3 coding DNA: TGTGCCAGCAGCGTAAGCGGGGAACCGTACAATGAGCAGTTCTTC. The chain uses TRBV9 and TRBJ2-1; TRBD2 aligns across 7 bases. Losses at the gene ends were 1 base for V and 4 bases for J; bases not matched to a gene: 5. The CDR3 covers 15 residues. Germline V gene lookup returns CDR1 SGDLS and CDR2 YYNGEE.

The rearrangement links TRBV7-2 to TRBJ1-5; no firm D call. The CDR3 totals 13 residues. Germline CDR1 and CDR2: SGHTA and FQGNSA. Trimming pared 5 bases from V and 0 bases from J, leaving 5 bases between. This chain's CDR3 is CASSISSNQPQHF. Here the CDR3 DNA reads TGTGCCAGCAGCATTAGTAGCAATCAGCCCCAGCATTTT.